The clone carrying this T cell receptor (beta chain) occurred many times. Its antigen is still unknown. This record belongs to a study of T-cell reconstitution after alpha-beta-depleted transplantation in children. Study-wide findings and caveats: From newly produced T cells came most of the T-cell counts and diversity one year after transplant. Reported findings indicate that, about two months after transplant, alpha-beta T cells came from several hundred expanded clones, which were derived from non-depleted graft cells. Surviving recipient T cells and thymic progenitors produced the high day-60 TCRbeta diversity seen in some patients.

The CDR3 spans 13 residues. Germline CDR1 and CDR2: MDHEN and SYDVKM. V was trimmed by 8 bases and J by 0 bases, leaving 8 bases between them. A TCRbeta library incorporating unique molecular identifiers was prepared. TCRdb re-analysed the PCR reads in MiXCR, keeping a single row per CDR3 protein. The table lists 210,000 or so distinct CDR3 sequences, 11% of them singletons, with about 28% in the top ten. The sequencing here drew on PBMCs, taken before TCRalphabeta/CD19-depleted stem cell transplant. The rearrangement uses TRBV28 and TRBJ2-4; D call uncertain. The origin of this receptor is a child in the first two years of life with acute myeloid leukemia, due to receive a stem cell transplant. CDR3 sequence reads: CASGEVAKNIQYF. For the CDR3, the DNA is TGTGCCAGCGGGGAAGTAGCCAAAAACATTCAGTACTTC.